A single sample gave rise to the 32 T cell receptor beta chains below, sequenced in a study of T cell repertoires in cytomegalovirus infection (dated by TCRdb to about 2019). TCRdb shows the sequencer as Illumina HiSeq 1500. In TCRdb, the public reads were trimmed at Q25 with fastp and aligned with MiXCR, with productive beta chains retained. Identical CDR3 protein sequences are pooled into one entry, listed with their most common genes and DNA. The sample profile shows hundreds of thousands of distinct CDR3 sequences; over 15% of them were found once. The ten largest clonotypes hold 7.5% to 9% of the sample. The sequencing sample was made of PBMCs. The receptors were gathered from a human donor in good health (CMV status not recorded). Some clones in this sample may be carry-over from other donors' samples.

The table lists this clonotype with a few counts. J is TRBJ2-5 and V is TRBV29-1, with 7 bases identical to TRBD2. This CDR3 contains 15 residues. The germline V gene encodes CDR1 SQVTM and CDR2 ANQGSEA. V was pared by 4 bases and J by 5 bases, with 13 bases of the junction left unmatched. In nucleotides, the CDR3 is TGCAGCGTTGGTGGGGCCCAGGGAGGGTGGGAGACCCAGTACTTC. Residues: CSVGGAQGGWETQYF.

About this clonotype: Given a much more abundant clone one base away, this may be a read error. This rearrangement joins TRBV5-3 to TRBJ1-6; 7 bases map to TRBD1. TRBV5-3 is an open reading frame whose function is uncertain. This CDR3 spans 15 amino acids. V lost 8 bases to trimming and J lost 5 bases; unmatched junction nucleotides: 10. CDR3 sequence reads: CASRETGLDNSPLHF. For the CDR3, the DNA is TGTGCCAGCAGGGAGACAGGGCTCGATAATTCACCCCTCCACTTT.

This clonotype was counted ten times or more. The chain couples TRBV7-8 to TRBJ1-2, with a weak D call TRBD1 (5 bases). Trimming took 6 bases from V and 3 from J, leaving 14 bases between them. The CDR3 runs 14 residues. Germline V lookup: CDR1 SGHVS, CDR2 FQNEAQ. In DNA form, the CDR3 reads TGTGCCAGCAGGCCGGGGGGGGGAGACTATGGCTACACCTTC. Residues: CASRPGGGDYGYTF.

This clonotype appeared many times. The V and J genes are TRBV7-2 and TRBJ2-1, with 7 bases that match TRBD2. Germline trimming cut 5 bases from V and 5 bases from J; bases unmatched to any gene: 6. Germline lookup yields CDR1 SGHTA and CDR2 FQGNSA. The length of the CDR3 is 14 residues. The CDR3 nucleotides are TGTGCCAGCAGCGGCGGGAGTTGGGACAATGAGCAGTTCTTC. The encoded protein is CASSGGSWDNEQFF.

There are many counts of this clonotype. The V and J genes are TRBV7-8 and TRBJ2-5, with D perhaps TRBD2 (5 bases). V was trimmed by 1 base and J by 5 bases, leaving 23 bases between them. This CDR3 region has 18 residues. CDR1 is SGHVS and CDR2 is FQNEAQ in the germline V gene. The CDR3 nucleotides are TGTGCCAGCAGCTTAGTTTCAGGAGGCTCTATCATTCCGGAGACCCAGTACTTC. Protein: CASSLVSGGSIIPETQYF.

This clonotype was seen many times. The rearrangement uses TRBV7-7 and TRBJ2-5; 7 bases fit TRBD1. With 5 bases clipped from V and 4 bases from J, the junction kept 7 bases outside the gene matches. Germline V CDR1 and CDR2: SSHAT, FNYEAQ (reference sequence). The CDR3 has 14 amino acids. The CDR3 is CASSEGATRETQYF. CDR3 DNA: TGTGCCAGCAGCGAGGGGGCGACGAGAGAGACCCAGTACTTC. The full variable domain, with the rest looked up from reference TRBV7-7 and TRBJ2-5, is GAGVSQSPRYKVTKRGQDVTLRCDPISSHATLYWYQQALGQGPEFLTYFNYEAQPDKSGLPSDRFSAERPEGSISTLTIQRTEQRDSAMYRCASSEGATRETQYFGPGTRLLVL.

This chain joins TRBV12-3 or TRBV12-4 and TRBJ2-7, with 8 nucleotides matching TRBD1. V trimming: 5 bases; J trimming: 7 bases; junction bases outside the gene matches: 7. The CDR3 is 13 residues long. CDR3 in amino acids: CASSRDRGFEQYF. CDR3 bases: TGTGCCAGCAGTCGAGACAGGGGCTTTGAGCAGTACTTC.

CDR3 bases: TGTGCCATCAGTGATTACCGCAAAGGGGGGGAGCAGTACTTC. It codes for CAISDYRKGGEQYF. The V call is TRBV10-3, the J call TRBJ2-7; D could derive from TRBD1 or TRBD2 (6 bases each). This CDR3 spans 14 amino acids. The V end was cut by 3 bases, the J end by 7 bases, with 16 bases between. Germline lookup yields CDR1 ENHRY and CDR2 SYGVKD.

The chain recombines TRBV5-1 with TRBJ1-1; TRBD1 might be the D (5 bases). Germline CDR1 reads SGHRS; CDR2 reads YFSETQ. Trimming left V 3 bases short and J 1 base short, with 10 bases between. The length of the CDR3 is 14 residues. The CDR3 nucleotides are TGCGCCAGCAGCTGGTCCGGGACGAACACTGAAGCTTTCTTT. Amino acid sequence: CASSWSGTNTEAFF.

CDR3 loop: CASSVGGPIEQFF. CDR3 coding DNA: TGTGCCAGCAGCGTAGGGGGCCCGATTGAGCAGTTCTTC. The genes are TRBV11-2 and TRBJ2-1; 7 bases align to TRBD1. V lost 5 bases to trimming and J lost 9 bases; unmatched junction nucleotides: 7. CDR1 SGHAT and CDR2 FQNNGV come from the germline V gene. This CDR3 is 13 amino acids long.

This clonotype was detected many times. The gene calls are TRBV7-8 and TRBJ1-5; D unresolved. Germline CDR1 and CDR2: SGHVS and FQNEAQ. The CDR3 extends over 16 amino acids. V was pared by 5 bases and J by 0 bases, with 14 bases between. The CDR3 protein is CASSPLRQVSNQPQHF. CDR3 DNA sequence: TGTGCCAGCAGCCCTTTGCGTCAGGTTAGCAATCAGCCCCAGCATTTT.

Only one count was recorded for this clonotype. The CDR3 coding sequence is TGTGCCAGCAGTGAAGCCCAATCCCGCGAGACCCAGTACTTC. This encodes CASSEAQSRETQYF. V usage is TRBV6-1 and J usage is TRBJ2-5; D gene unclear. V was shortened by 0 bases and J by 5 bases, with 10 bases between the two germline ends. Germline V gives CDR1 MNHNS, CDR2 SASEGT. CDR3 length: 14 amino acids.

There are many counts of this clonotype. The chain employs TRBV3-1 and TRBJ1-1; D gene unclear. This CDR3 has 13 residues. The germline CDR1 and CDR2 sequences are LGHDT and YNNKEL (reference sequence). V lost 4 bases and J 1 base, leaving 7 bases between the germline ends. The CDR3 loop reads CASSRRPNTEAFF. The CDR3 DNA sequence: TGTGCCAGCAGCCGACGACCGAACACTGAAGCTTTCTTT.

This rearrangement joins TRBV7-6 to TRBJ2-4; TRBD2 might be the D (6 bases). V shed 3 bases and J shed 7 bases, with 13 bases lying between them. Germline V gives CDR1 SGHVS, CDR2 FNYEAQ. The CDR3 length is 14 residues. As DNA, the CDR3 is TGTGCCAGCAGCTTCGGGAGTGTGGTGAACATTCAGTACTTC. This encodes CASSFGSVVNIQYF.

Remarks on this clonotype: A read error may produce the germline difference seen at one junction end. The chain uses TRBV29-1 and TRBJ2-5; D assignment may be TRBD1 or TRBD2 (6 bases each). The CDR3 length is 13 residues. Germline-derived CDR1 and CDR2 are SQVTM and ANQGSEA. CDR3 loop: CSVLLAGQETQYF. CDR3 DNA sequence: TGCAGCGTCCTACTGGCGGGACAAGAGACTCAGTACTTC.

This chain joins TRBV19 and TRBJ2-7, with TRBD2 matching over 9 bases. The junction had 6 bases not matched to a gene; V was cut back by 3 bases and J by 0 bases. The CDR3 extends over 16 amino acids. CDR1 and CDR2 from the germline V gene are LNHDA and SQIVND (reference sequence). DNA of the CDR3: TGTGCCAGTAGTATGGGGCTAGCGGGAAGCTCCTACGAGCAGTACTTC. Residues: CASSMGLAGSSYEQYF. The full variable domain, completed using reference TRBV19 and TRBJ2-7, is DGGITQSPKYLFRKEGQNVTLSCEQNLNHDAMYWYRQDPGQGLRLIYYSQIVNDFQKGDIAEGYSVSREKKESFPLTVTSAQKNPTAFYLCASSMGLAGSSYEQYFGPGTRLTVT.

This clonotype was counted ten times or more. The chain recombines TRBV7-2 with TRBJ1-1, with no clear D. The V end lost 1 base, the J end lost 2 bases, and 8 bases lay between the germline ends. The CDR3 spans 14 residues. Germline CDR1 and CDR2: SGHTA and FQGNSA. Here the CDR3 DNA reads TGTGCCAGCAGCTTAGGTCCTGCAAACACTGAAGCTTTCTTT. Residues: CASSLGPANTEAFF.

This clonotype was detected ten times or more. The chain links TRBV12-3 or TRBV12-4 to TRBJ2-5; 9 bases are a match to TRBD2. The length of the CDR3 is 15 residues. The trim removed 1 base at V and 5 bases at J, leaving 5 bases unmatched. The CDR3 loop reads CASSLGRGGLETQYF. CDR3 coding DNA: TGTGCCAGCAGTTTAGGGCGGGGGGGCTTGGAGACCCAGTACTTC.

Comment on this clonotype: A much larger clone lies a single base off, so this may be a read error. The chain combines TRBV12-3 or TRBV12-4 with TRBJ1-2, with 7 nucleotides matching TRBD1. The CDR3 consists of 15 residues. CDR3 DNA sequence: TGTGCCAGCAGTTTCCGGACAGGAGGAAACTATGGCCACACCTTC. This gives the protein CASSFRTGGNYGHTF.

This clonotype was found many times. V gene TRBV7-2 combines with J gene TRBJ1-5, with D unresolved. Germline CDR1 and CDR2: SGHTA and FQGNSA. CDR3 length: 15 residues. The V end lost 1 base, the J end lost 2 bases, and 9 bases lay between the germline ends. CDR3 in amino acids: CASSLGQPRNQPQHF. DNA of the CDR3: TGTGCCAGCAGCTTAGGGCAGCCCCGCAATCAGCCCCAGCATTTT.

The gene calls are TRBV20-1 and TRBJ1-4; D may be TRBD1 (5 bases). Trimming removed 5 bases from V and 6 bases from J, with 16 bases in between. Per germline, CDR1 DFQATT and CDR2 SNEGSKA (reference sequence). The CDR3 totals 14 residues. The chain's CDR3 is CSAHPGPWDEKLFF. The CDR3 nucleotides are TGCAGTGCTCACCCGGGACCCTGGGATGAAAAACTGTTTTTT.

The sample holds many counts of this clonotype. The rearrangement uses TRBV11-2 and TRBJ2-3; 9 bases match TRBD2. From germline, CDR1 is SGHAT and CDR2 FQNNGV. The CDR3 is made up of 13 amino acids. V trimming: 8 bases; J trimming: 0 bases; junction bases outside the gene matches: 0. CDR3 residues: CASGLASTDTQYF. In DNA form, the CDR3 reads TGTGCCAGCGGACTAGCGAGCACAGATACGCAGTATTTT.

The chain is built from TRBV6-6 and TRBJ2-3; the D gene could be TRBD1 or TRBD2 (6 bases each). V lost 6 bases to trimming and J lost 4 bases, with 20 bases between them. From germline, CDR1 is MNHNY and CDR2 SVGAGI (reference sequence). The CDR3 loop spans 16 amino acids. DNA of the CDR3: TGTGCCAGCAGGGGGGGCAGGCTCGTTTCATCAGATACGCAGTATTTT. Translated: CASRGGRLVSSDTQYF.

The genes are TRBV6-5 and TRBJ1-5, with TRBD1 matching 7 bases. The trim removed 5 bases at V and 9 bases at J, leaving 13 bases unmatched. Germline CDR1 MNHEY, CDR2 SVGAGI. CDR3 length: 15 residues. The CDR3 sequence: CASSPGGSEVWPQHF. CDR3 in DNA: TGTGCCAGCAGTCCAGGGGGTTCCGAGGTATGGCCCCAGCATTTT.

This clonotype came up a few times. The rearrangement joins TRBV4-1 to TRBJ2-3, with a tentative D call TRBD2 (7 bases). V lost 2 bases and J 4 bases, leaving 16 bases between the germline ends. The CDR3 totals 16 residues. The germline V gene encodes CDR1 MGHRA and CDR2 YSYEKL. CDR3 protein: CASSQLGRGDSDTQYF. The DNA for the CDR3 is TGCGCCAGCAGCCAACTGGGGAGGGGGGACTCAGATACGCAGTATTTT.

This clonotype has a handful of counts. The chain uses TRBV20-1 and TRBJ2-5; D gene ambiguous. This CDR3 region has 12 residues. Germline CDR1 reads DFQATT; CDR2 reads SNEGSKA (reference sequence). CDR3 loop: CSVDPGGETQYF. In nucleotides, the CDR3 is TGCAGCGTAGACCCGGGTGGGGAGACCCAGTACTTC.

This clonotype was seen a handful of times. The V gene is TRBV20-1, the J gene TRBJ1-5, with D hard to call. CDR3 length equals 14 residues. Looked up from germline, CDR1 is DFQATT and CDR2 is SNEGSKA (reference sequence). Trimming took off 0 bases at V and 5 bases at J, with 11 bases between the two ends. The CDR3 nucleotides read TGCAGTGCTAGAGATCACGGAATAGATCAGCCCCAGCATTTT. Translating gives CSARDHGIDQPQHF.

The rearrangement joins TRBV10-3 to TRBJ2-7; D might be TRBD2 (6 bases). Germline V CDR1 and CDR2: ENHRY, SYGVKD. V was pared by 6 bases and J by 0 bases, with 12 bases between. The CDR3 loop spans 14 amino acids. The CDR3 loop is CAISPGRSSYEQYF. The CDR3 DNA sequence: TGTGCCATCAGCCCGGGGAGGAGCTCCTACGAGCAGTACTTC.

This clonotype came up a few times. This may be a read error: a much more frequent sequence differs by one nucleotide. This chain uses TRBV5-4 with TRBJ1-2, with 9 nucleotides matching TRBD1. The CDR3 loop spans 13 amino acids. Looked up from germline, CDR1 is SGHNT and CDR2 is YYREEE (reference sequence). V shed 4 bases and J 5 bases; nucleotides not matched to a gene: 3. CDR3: CASSQDRGYGYTF. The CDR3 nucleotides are TGTGCCAGCAGCCAGGACAGGGGTTATGGCTACACCTTC.

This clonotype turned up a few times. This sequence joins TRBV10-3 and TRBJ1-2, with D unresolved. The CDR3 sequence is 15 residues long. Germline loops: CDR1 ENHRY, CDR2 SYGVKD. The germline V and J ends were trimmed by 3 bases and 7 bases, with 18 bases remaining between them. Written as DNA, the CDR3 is TGTGCCATCAGTGAAGGAGCGGCCAAGAGGAGTGGCTACACCTTC. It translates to CAISEGAAKRSGYTF.

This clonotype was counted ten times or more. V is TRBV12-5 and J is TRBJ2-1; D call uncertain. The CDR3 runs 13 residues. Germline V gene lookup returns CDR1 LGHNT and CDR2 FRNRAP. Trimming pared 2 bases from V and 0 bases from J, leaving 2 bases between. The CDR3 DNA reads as TGTGCTAGTGGTTTGAACTCCTACAATGAGCAGTTCTTC. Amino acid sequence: CASGLNSYNEQFF.

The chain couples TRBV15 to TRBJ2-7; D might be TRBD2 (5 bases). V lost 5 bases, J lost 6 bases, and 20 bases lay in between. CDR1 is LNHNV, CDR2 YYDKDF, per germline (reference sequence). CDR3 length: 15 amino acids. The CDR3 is CATSDQLVAGREQYF. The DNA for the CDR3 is TGTGCCACCAGCGACCAACTAGTAGCCGGGCGCGAGCAGTACTTC.